This T cell receptor beta chain derives from a study of cytomegalovirus exposure and HLA in healthy donors (dated by TCRdb to about 2017). In terms of the full investigation: An earlier analysis of 587 of the donors reported around 280 Gb of sequence data and about 120 million unique TCR beta sequences obtained from about 170 million T cells. About 320 gigabases of sequencing data and 70 million to 100 million unique TCR sequences were included in an early release covering roughly 600 HLA-typed donors. The genetic ancestry cluster associated with self-reported Caucasian donors included over 65% of the roughly 360 genotyped donors. The study was designed to test whether signatures of past pathogen exposure could be identified by cataloging public T cell receptors. The study profiled the T cell repertoires of 500 to 800 subjects by immunosequencing and related them to cytomegalovirus serostatus. In addition to the first cohort of 666 subjects, a separate validation cohort of approximately 130 different subjects was used. High-throughput TCR immunosequencing, statistical association of individual TCRs with disease status, and machine learning were combined to predict cytomegalovirus infection status. A later analysis re-examined previously published TCR beta repertoires from roughly 720 donors and added high-resolution HLA genotyping to investigate patterns of TCR occurrence. Rather than using new phenotypic data, the later analysis identified candidate immune exposures from TCR beta sequences and from how often those sequences occurred across donors. An earlier analysis of some 500 of the donors applied high-throughput TCR beta sequencing to assess whether each TCR beta V gene segment acted as functional or pseudogenic. Donor age, sex, ethnicity and CMV serostatus were compiled alongside the repertoire data. A later genetic analysis took genome-wide SNP genotypes for about 55% of the 666 donors and used that subset as a discovery cohort. All discovery cohort repertoires had been generated using a single sequencing platform. HLA typing included class I and class II loci at four-digit resolution. Typing coverage varied by locus: roughly 620-640 donors for A, B, C, DRB1 and DQB1; about 520 for DQA1; about 570 for DPA1; approximately 470 for DPB1. Four or five DR-DQ haplotypes were treated as single units for association and clustering because of strong linkage in the cohort. On average, about 200,000 unique TCR beta nucleotide sequences were sequenced per donor among fewer than 500 genotyped donors of the cohort, with roughly 18% of those sequences being non-productive.

The trim is 4 bases for V and 4 bases for J, with a gap of 13 bases between the germline ends. The CDR3 measures 14 amino acids from cysteine to phenylalanine. The retained sequence is limited to the CDR3, 42 bases, with the frame set at the first base. CDR1 and CDR2, per the germline V gene, are LGHNA and YSLEER. In total, approximately 610 healthy bone marrow donors made up the cohort. All cohort members were sampled while nominally healthy, although unrecorded immune exposures were likely present. The donor was CMV seropositive and was included in the group of 250 to 350 seropositive cohort members. A peripheral blood sample was collected from each donor, and TCR beta sequencing was performed on peripheral blood mononuclear cells. Genomic DNA was extracted from the blood cell samples with the Qiagen DNeasy Blood Extraction Kit. Libraries were prepared through the immunoSEQ multiplex PCR assay. A mixture of 60 forward primers for TCR Vbeta segments and 13 reverse primers for TCR Jbeta segments was used in the multiplex PCR. A multiplex PCR assay on genomic DNA amplified the CDR3 region of rearranged TCR beta genes. Amplified TCR beta libraries were sequenced as 87-base-pair reads on the Illumina HiSeq System. Turning to the authors' computational methods: In a later analysis, 70 million to 95 million unique TCR beta chains were counted across the approximately 670 repertoires, and approximately 11 million of these chains were shared by at least two donors. Raw reads were error-corrected and collapsed into unique sequences with a nearest-neighbor algorithm that merged closely related sequences to remove PCR and sequencing errors. CDR3 sequences were aligned to IMGT reference sequences to assign V, D and J gene segments. For a sequence to be retained, at least a six-nucleotide match to both a V gene segment and a J gene segment was required. A rearrangement was called productive if the CDR3 had no stop codons and remained in frame with V and J, and every other rearrangement was called non-productive. CDR3 was defined according to IMGT convention as the region running from the second conserved V-encoded cysteine to the conserved J-encoded phenylalanine. In an earlier analysis of approximately 590 of the donors, sequences lacking an unambiguous match to a single V gene segment were excluded. In an earlier analysis of approximately 500 of the donors, a V segment was called functional when productive rearrangements were above 56.7%, and segregating when the standard deviation between donors exceeded 5%. A statistical classification framework was built for diagnosing cytomegalovirus status from the catalog of TCR beta chain sequences. In a later analysis, TCR nucleotide sequences were compared against IMGT/GENE-DB human TR gene sequences so that V and J genes could be assigned. A later analysis assigned CDR3 sequences and most-parsimonious VDJ recombination scenarios with the TCRdist pipeline. In a later analysis, each TCR beta chain was defined by its CDR3 amino acid sequence together with its V-gene family, and reads without a unique V-gene family were excluded. A later analysis removed 550 to 650 highly shared, low-generation-probability nucleotide sequences to deal with suspected cross-contamination and a sequencing artifact. In a later analysis, a clonal expansion index for each public chain was calculated from normalized within-repertoire ranks of inferred template counts. Generation probabilities in a later analysis came from a VDJ recombination model fitted to out-of-frame rearrangements, and those results were checked against IGoR. In a later analysis, TCR-TCR, TCR-HLA and TCR-CMV co-occurrence was scored with hypergeometric tests, and a repertoire-size bias correction was applied to TCR pairs. A later analysis estimated false discovery rates by permuting HLA or CMV assignments 20 times. In a later analysis, co-occurring TCRs were grouped using DBSCAN, with TCRdist sequence similarity added in when clustering inside HLA-allele-positive subsets. Co-occurrence clustering excluded repertoires with fewer than 30,000 or more than 120,000 public chains, plus five with anomalous nucleotide sharing. TCRdb took over this immuneACCESS table, retaining in-frame rearrangements with V and J assigned. Such tables are incomplete; in checked studies, under half of the missing clones stem from an unresolved V gene, and the remainder is unexplained. That table furnishes V, J and clone size, whereas the DNA furnished D and trimming. Counted in this sample were 75,000 to 90,000 clones; around 78% of them appeared once. Together, the top ten hold less than 6% of the sample.

The paper's findings and limits, for the study overall: When HLA alleles, especially DR and DQ, strongly co-occurred, attributing TCR associations to individual alleles was difficult. Linkage disequilibrium might explain the correlated functional status among segregating V segments, but an unknown experimental factor could not be excluded. In vitro tests confirmed that three of the cytomegalovirus-associated TCR beta chains recognize cytomegalovirus antigens. Some IMGT-functional V segments, including TRBV6-2 and TRBV6-3, could not be told apart with the 87-base-pair reads, so those segments were excluded. In both the original and validation cohorts, the classifier was reported to diagnose cytomegalovirus status with high specificity and sensitivity. A later analysis found that HLA-associated TCR beta chains were more clonally expanded and had lower generation probabilities than equally common non-associated chains. Most CMV-associated TCR beta chains appeared to be HLA-restricted in a later analysis, and the HLA associations seemed to be driven largely by CMV exposure. A later genetic analysis reported fewer N-insertions in productive TCRs among donors in an Asian-associated ancestry cluster than the roughly 700-donor mean. Most TCR sequences were seen in very few donors, while some public TCRs were found in many individuals. A cluster of highly shared sequence variants was judged likely to represent a technical artifact of the sequencing pipeline. According to the authors, the approach could potentially be generalized to other disease states and immunological phenotypes. Broadly in line with IMGT annotations, most TCR beta V segments showed up in productive rearrangements about 87% or about 30% of the time in an earlier analysis of roughly 590 of the donors. According to a later analysis, TCR association rates differed among HLA loci, with DRB1 alleles showing the most associated TCRs and HLA-C alleles showing the fewest. In this cohort, only TCR beta chains were sequenced, and detectable features were limited by the absence of alpha or paired-chain data. A further reported finding was that TCR beta sequences accurately predicted the HLA-A and HLA-B alleles for most subjects in the first cohort. Because counts were too low, seventeen rarely observed V segments, including chromosome 9 orphons, were left out of the earlier analysis of about 500 of the donors. Roughly uniform sequencing depth across donors was assumed in presence/absence analyses, although this assumption may not hold. The study listed 150 to 200 TCR beta chains as associated with cytomegalovirus. Specific HLA alleles were associated with around 18,000 TCR beta sequences at a false discovery rate of 0.05 in a later analysis. V-gene and J-gene trimming of TCR beta chains was associated with a missense DCLRE1C variant in a later genetic analysis, and the association was replicated in an independent cohort. In a later analysis, several top co-occurrence clusters were reported to appear linked to parvovirus B19, influenza, CMV and Epstein-Barr virus. Because HLA typing was missing for some donors at each locus, association tests included only the typed subset. CMV serostatus was the only immune exposure information available for the cohort.

In its sample, this clone was seen many times. The antigen this receptor binds is unknown. The sample holds no much larger clone one base away, and base qualities are not on file. The sample consisted of PBMCs. This sequence uses TRBV4-3 and TRBJ1-2; the D gene identity is not certain. The clonotype comes from a male donor in good health and CMV-seropositive. The nucleotide sequence is TGCGCCAGCAGCCCCACATCGACTACCTATGGCTACACCTTC. Protein translation: CASSPTSTTYGYTF.